This TCR beta chain was profiled in a study of blood T cell repertoires in COVID-19. On the study more broadly: Collection of acute and convalescent COVID-19 samples took place in the United States, Italy and Spain. Sources were T cells, B-cell-depleted T cells, or PBMCs; the material itself was cDNA or gDNA.

Authors' analysis steps: Reference gene primer amplification in the assay estimated nucleated cell counts. Assay: immunoSEQ multiplex PCR; the TCRdb copy retains only in-frame clones and omits some. The D gene and trimming were derived from the DNA, and the V and J assignments and clone size from that table. The sample contains around 110,000 clones, approximately 80% of which appear only once. V was pared by 6 bases and J by 1 base, with 6 bases of the junction left unmatched. The CDR3 totals 15 residues. Germline V gene lookup returns CDR1 SGHRS and CDR2 YFSETQ. The count of this clone is one. This TCR came from a man between 65 and 85 years old with active or convalescent COVID-19. Input material: peripheral blood. V gene TRBV5-1 combines with J gene TRBJ2-1; 8 nucleotides match TRBD2. CDR3 sequence: CASTTGGPSYNEQFF. In DNA, the CDR3 is TGCGCCAGCACCACGGGGGGGCCGTCCTACAATGAGCAGTTCTTC.